Listed here is a single T cell receptor (beta chain). Its antigen is not identified. This sample was taken from a study of T cell responses to AZD1222 COVID-19 vaccine. Study-wide points: Just six AZD1222 recipients tested seropositive at baseline. Unmutated variant regions are reportedly the target of nearly half of TCRs that are spike-specific. Most donors were white British and more were female, and clonal diversity was possibly underestimated.

The repertoire was sequenced with immunoSEQ multiplex PCR; TCRdb's copy has only in-frame clones and lacks some. The table lists more than 95,000 clones, about 88% of them singletons. Trimming took off 1 base at V and 1 base at J, with 14 bases between the two ends. The CDR3 extends over 16 amino acids. Germline V gene lookup returns CDR1 LGHNA and CDR2 YNFKEQ. This sequence was found in an adult in good health. This specimen was peripheral blood, taken on day 0 of AZD1222 vaccination. This chain joins TRBV4-2 and TRBJ2-7; D uncertain. The CDR3 is CASSQGLTSLSYEQYF. The CDR3 nucleotides read TGTGCCAGCAGCCAAGGCCTCACGTCCCTATCCTACGAGCAGTACTTC.